Listed here is a single T cell receptor beta chain. This receptor's antigen is unknown. Per-base quality was not reported, and no clone a single base away is much larger than it. CDR1 is given as PRHDT and CDR2 as FYEKMQ, both from the germline V gene (reference sequence). From its cysteine to its phenylalanine, the CDR3 spans 15 amino acids. Just the 45-base CDR3 DNA is kept, in frame starting at base 1. Trimming removed 3 bases from V and 4 bases from J; the gene matches leave 7 bases unexplained. The sample originates from a study of shared clonotypes between healthy human individuals (dated by TCRdb to 2020 to 2021). With respect to the entire study: A couple of women and a few men aged 18 to 49 years were included in the cohort. For each donor, three plates each were used for CD4 naive and CD4 memory, two plates were used for CD8 naive, and one plate was used for CD8 memory. Blood TCR repertoires of a handful of healthy adults were deeply sequenced to estimate repertoire size and the extent of clonotype sharing between individuals. To increase sequencing depth and limit assay-specific biases, different laboratories used diverse techniques to prepare libraries and sequence TCR repertoires. Leukapheresis yielded between about 0.85 and 10 billion PBMCs per donor. Overall study outcomes, separate from this receptor: Sampling was restricted to blood, and TCR repertoires in tissue are likely to differ from TCR repertoires in blood. Incomplete sequencing was indicated by rarefaction of sorted-subset datasets, despite the large sequencing depth. Sharing across four donors was observed for about 5% of naive CD4, over 3% of naive CD8, roughly 2.4% of memory CD4, and around 0.44% of memory CD8 clonotypes. Pairwise subsampling led to the expectation that sequencing depth would affect the degree of clonotype sharing among donors. Compared with non-shared clonotypes, clonotypes shared by all four sorted-subset donors had higher generation probabilities. The genetic and exposure-history diversity represented was limited by the small number of donors. Estimated clonotype richness was generally larger for naive than for memory subsets.

Using the deep immunoSEQ assay, multiplex PCR amplified TCR CDR3 regions from genomic DNA. Extracted genomic DNA from each cell subset was distributed evenly across all wells of several immunoSEQ 96-well plates, and each plate was treated as a replicate. Each replicate PCR for sorted subsets received approximately 220 ng genomic DNA, equal to about 29,000 T cell genomes. Purified libraries were measured with a Qubit 3.0 fluorometer, size-checked on a Bioanalyzer 2100, and measured again with the KAPA Library Quantification kit. Every immunoSEQ 96-well plate was sequenced on a separate single-read 150-cycle Illumina NextSeq 550 flow cell. As for the authors' bioinformatics: Because the immunoSEQ output held only junctional sequences and lacked quality scores, the filtering could not match the filtering applied to full-length reads. Sequences were annotated with PyIR, a Python wrapper for IgBLAST v1.9, and V/J genes and CDR3 were assigned using IMGT germline references. Reads with weak V/J assignments (E-value above 1e-6), missing CDR3, stop codons, out-of-frame junctions, or ambiguous translated residues were removed. V3J clonotypes were defined by identical inferred V gene, J gene, and CDR3 amino acid sequence. To compute the percentage overlap between repertoires, the number of shared unique clonotypes was divided by the size of the smaller repertoire. Richness of each repertoire was evaluated using RTK rarefaction, the Chao1 estimator, and Recon v2.1 estimates of unobserved clonotypes. Generation probabilities were computed with OLGA for all TCRbeta clonotypes obtained by the gDNA method from several donors. The clones in this table, taken by TCRdb from immuneACCESS, are in-frame only. Not every clone is retained; where verified, under half of the shortfall comes from an unresolved V gene, and the cause of the rest is unknown. That table is the source of V, J and clone size, and D and trimming were worked out from the DNA. This sample comprises hundreds of thousands of clones, around 96% of them detected only once. The ten largest make up less than 0.13% of the sample.

CD8 naive samples were obtained by positive selection for CCR7 among CD45RO-negative cells, yielding a CD45RA+CCR7+ population from which TemRA cells were excluded. Donors were healthy HIV-negative adults with no recently reported acute infections or vaccinations. Every donor was a Caucasian adult residing in Nashville, Tennessee, USA. After blood collection by leukapheresis, PBMCs were isolated using Ficoll-Histopaque density gradient centrifugation and then cryopreserved in the vapor phase of liquid nitrogen. Analytical flow cytometry was used to check the purity and quantity of each magnetically sorted T cell population. From each sorted fraction, genomic DNA was isolated and quantified by UV absorbance on a Nanodrop 2000c.

The chain employs TRBV13 and TRBJ2-7; TRBD2 lines up with 9 middle nucleotides. Sample: naive CD8+ T cells sorted from blood. The cell subset or site label, read with the paper, signifies: CD45RA+CCR7+. The TCR was taken from a woman aged 25 to 45 in good health. For the CDR3, the sequence is CASSFGLAGTYEQYF. The nucleotides read TGTGCCAGCAGCTTCGGTCTAGCGGGGACGTACGAGCAGTACTTC.